The 29 T cell receptor beta chains in this list originate from one sample, sequenced in a study of response to subunit inactivated influenza vaccine. Each CDR3 protein gets one entry after TCRdb re-called the RT-PCR reads with MiXCR. The repertoire has about 170,000 distinct CDR3 sequences, roughly 12% of them found once; the top ten carry roughly 29%. The sample also formed part of further work on T cells expressing NK-cell markers. As that report states: 5'RACE template switching built TCR beta cDNA with unique molecular identifiers.

Sequenced here: CD8+ T cells sorted from PBMCs, sampled about 13 days after vaccination. The receptors come from a man in his fifties who received an inactivated influenza vaccine.

In this sample, this clonotype turned up a few times. The rearrangement uses TRBV20-1 and TRBJ2-1; unclear D gene. The CDR3 loop spans 11 amino acids. V gave up 5 bases and J gave up 5 bases, with 7 bases separating them. CDR1 is DFQATT, CDR2 SNEGSKA, per germline (reference sequence). The CDR3 nucleotides read TGCAGTGCTGATCAGGACAATGAGCAGTTCTTC. Its protein product is CSADQDNEQFF.

This clonotype was seen only a few times. V is TRBV15 and J is TRBJ2-3; D tentatively reads TRBD1 or TRBD2 (6 bases each). Germline loops: CDR1 LNHNV, CDR2 YYDKDF (reference sequence). Trimming removed 6 bases from V and 6 bases from J, with 19 bases in between. CDR3 length equals 15 residues. CDR3 coding DNA: TGTGCCACCAGAACAGGGCGGGGAGATTCGGATACGCAGTATTTT. This translates into CATRTGRGDSDTQYF. Together with reference TRBV15 and TRBJ2-3, the CDR3 gives the full variable domain: DAMVIQNPRYQVTQFGKPVTLSCSQTLNHNVMYWYQQKSSQAPKLLFHYYDKDFNNEADTPDNFQSRRPNTSFCFLDIRSPGLGDTAMYLCATRTGRGDSDTQYFGPGTRLTVL.

This clonotype was detected only a few times. The CDR3 spells CASSGWGYNEKLFF. For the CDR3, the DNA is TGTGCCAGTAGCGGCTGGGGCTACAATGAAAAACTGTTTTTT. The chain employs TRBV19 and TRBJ1-4, with TRBD1 as a possible D gene (5 bases). The germline gives CDR1 LNHDA, CDR2 SQIVND (reference sequence). The CDR3 extends over 14 amino acids. Trimming left V 6 bases short and J 5 bases short, with 13 bases between.

In DNA, the CDR3 is TGTGCCAGCAGTGAATCCACAATTCTTGGATCCTACAATGAGCAGTTCTTC. It encodes CASSESTILGSYNEQFF. The gene calls are TRBV25-1 and TRBJ2-1; D ambiguous. The germline V gene has CDR1 MGHDK and CDR2 SYGVNS. CDR3 size: 17 residues. The ends were cut back, 1 base at V and 1 base at J, with 14 bases in the middle.

The rearrangement joins TRBV4-1 to TRBJ2-2; D ambiguous. The CDR3 has 15 amino acids. Germline V CDR1 and CDR2: MGHRA, YSYEKL. The V gene lost 1 base and the J gene lost 7 bases, with 13 bases spanning the gap. In nucleotides, the CDR3 is TGCGCCAGCAGCCAAGTGGGGATGGTCGGCGGGGAGCTGTTTTTT. This encodes CASSQVGMVGGELFF.

This clonotype was seen more than once but under ten times. The chain has TRBV3-1 and TRBJ1-1; TRBD1 is a possible D gene (6 bases). V gave up 4 bases and J gave up 1 base, with 10 bases separating them. CDR1 and CDR2 (germline): LGHDT, YNNKEL (reference sequence). This CDR3 has 14 residues. The CDR3 DNA sequence: TGTGCCAGCAGCCCTGGGGGGCCGAACACTGAAGCTTTCTTT. Its translation is CASSPGGPNTEAFF.

This clonotype was seen more than once but under ten times. The chain employs TRBV5-5 and TRBJ2-1; D uncertain. CDR1 is SGHKS and CDR2 is YYEKEE in the germline V gene (reference sequence). CDR3 length: 15 residues. The germline V and J ends were trimmed by 1 base and 4 bases, with 12 bases remaining between them. CDR3 amino acids: CASSLTQLLYNEQFF. The DNA of the CDR3 is TGTGCCAGCAGCTTGACCCAACTACTATACAATGAGCAGTTCTTC.

The V call is TRBV27, the J call TRBJ2-1; D gene ambiguous. Per the germline V gene, CDR1 is MNHEY and CDR2 is SMNVEV (reference sequence). Between the trimmed V and J ends, which lost 8 bases and 0 bases, there was a span of 5 bases. The CDR3 loop spans 12 amino acids. CDR3 protein: CASADSYNEQFF. CDR3 DNA: TGTGCCAGCGCCGACTCCTACAATGAGCAGTTCTTC.

This clonotype was seen only a few times. The chain is built from TRBV9 and TRBJ2-1, with 9 bases matching TRBD2. The germline gives CDR1 SGDLS, CDR2 YYNGEE. This CDR3 region has 15 residues. V lost 2 bases, J lost 8 bases, and 8 bases stayed unmatched. The chain's CDR3 is CASSVSGGPRHEQFF. The DNA for the CDR3 is TGTGCCAGCAGCGTTAGCGGGGGTCCCCGGCATGAGCAGTTCTTC.

This clonotype was detected many times. This chain links TRBV20-1 with TRBJ1-5, with 10 bases identical to TRBD1. Germline V CDR1 and CDR2: DFQATT, SNEGSKA (reference sequence). J lost 4 bases, V lost 6 bases, and 3 bases had no gene match. The length of the CDR3 is 13 residues. The CDR3 loop reads CSALGQGNQPQHF. The CDR3, as DNA: TGCAGTGCCCTGGGACAGGGGAATCAGCCCCAGCATTTT.

This clonotype was seen a handful of times. J is TRBJ2-1 and V is TRBV28; D remains unclear. The V end lost 2 bases, the J end lost 0 bases, and 11 bases lay between the germline ends. Germline values: CDR1 MDHEN, CDR2 SYDVKM. CDR3 length: 16 residues. The CDR3 region is CASSLETRSSYNEQFF. The CDR3 DNA is TGTGCCAGCAGTTTAGAGACAAGGAGCTCCTACAATGAGCAGTTCTTC.

The chain carries TRBV4-2 and TRBJ2-2; tentative D call: TRBD2 (6 bases). Germline V gene data show CDR1 as LGHNA and CDR2 as YNFKEQ. The CDR3 contains 15 residues. Trimming pared 4 bases from V and 3 bases from J, leaving 12 bases between. The CDR3, as DNA: TGTGCCAGCAGCCCGAGCAGGGAGGACACCGGGGAGCTGTTTTTT. This gives the protein CASSPSREDTGELFF.

This clonotype was found a few times. The genes are TRBV12-3 or TRBV12-4 and TRBJ1-2; 7 bases match TRBD1. The CDR3 totals 14 residues. J gave up 1 base and V 5 bases, and 4 bases lay outside the gene matches. The CDR3 DNA reads as TGTGCCAGCAGTGTCAGGGGGATTAACTATGGCTACACCTTC. This gives the protein CASSVRGINYGYTF.

CDR3 in amino acids: CSVALSGYGYTF. The CDR3 nucleotides are TGCAGCGTTGCCCTATCAGGCTATGGCTACACCTTC. This chain uses TRBV29-1 with TRBJ1-2; D is ambiguous. Per the germline V gene, CDR1 is SQVTM and CDR2 is ANQGSEA. CDR3 length equals 12 residues. Trimming took off 4 bases at V and 4 bases at J, with 10 bases between the two ends.

This rearrangement joins TRBV7-9 to TRBJ2-3; 11 positions agree with TRBD2. V gave up 8 bases and J gave up 6 bases; unmatched junction bases: 13. The CDR3 sequence is 16 residues long. The germline V gene encodes CDR1 SEHNR and CDR2 FQNEAQ (reference sequence). CDR3 protein: CASSIIARTSGDTQYF. CDR3 sequence (DNA): TGTGCCAGCTCTATAATAGCCCGGACTAGCGGGGATACGCAGTATTTT.

This chain joins TRBV6-2 or TRBV6-3 and TRBJ2-1, with 9 nucleotides matching TRBD2. Germline V gives CDR1 MNHEY, CDR2 SVGEGT. This CDR3 region has 16 residues. The ends lost 5 bases at V and 4 bases at J; junction bases unmatched: 9. CDR3 DNA sequence: TGTGCCAGCAGTCTATCCCATAGCGGGAGATACAATGAGCAGTTCTTC. Its translation: CASSLSHSGRYNEQFF.

CDR3 bases: TGCGCCAGCAGCCTTAAGACCCCCCACTACGAGCAGTACTTC. Protein product: CASSLKTPHYEQYF. V usage is TRBV4-1 and J usage is TRBJ2-7, with unresolved D. The CDR3 spans 14 residues. V was trimmed by 4 bases and J by 3 bases, leaving 13 bases between them. The germline V gene has CDR1 MGHRA and CDR2 YSYEKL.

V gene TRBV5-1 combines with J gene TRBJ2-3; D unresolved. This CDR3 is built from 13 residues. V shed 1 base and J shed 5 bases, with 8 bases lying between them. Germline CDR1 and CDR2: SGHRS and YFSETQ. As DNA, the CDR3 is TGCGCCAGCAGCTTGCCTCAGAGAGATACGCAGTATTTT. Translating gives CASSLPQRDTQYF.

The table lists this clonotype with a few counts. This chain connects TRBV9 to TRBJ2-7; no reliable D call. CDR1 SGDLS and CDR2 YYNGEE come from the germline V gene. Trimming pared 0 bases from V and 4 bases from J, leaving 11 bases between. This CDR3 spans 14 amino acids. The DNA for the CDR3 is TGTGCCAGCAGCGTAGAACCCGGAGCGTACGAGCAGTACTTC. As protein: CASSVEPGAYEQYF.

The chain joins TRBV12-3 or TRBV12-4 to TRBJ1-5; D is unclear. This CDR3 is 14 amino acids long. Trimming removed 6 bases at V and 1 base at J, with 10 bases between. The CDR3 here is CASSGDGSNQPQHF. The CDR3 region has the DNA TGTGCCAGCAGCGGCGACGGAAGCAATCAGCCCCAGCATTTT.

This clonotype turned up a few times. This chain joins TRBV5-1 and TRBJ2-5, with TRBD1 identical over 7 bases. With V trimmed by 5 bases and J by 1 base, 5 bases remained unmatched. Germline CDR1 reads SGHRS; CDR2 reads YFSETQ. This CDR3 spans 14 amino acids. CDR3 residues: CASRLGQFQETQYF. CDR3 DNA sequence: TGCGCCAGCAGACTGGGACAGTTCCAAGAGACCCAGTACTTC. The complete variable domain, with remaining parts taken from reference TRBV5-1 and TRBJ2-5, reads KAGVTQTPRYLIKTRGQQVTLSCSPISGHRSVSWYQQTPGQGLQFLFEYFSETQRNKGNFPGRFSGRQFSNSRSEMNVSTLELGDSALYLCASRLGQFQETQYFGPGTRLLVL.

This clonotype was counted many times. CDR3 sequence (DNA): TGCGCCAGCTTCGCTAGCACCGGGGAGCTGTTTTTT. It translates to CASFASTGELFF. The rearrangement links TRBV5-1 to TRBJ2-2; no clear D gene. The length of the CDR3 is 12 residues. Deletions cut 7 bases from V and 4 bases from J, with 8 bases between. In germline, CDR1 is SGHRS, CDR2 YFSETQ.

The genes are TRBV7-8 and TRBJ2-3; D remains ambiguous. The CDR3 spans 17 residues. The germline V and J ends were trimmed by 1 base and 0 bases, with 14 bases remaining between them. Germline V lookup: CDR1 SGHVS, CDR2 FQNEAQ. The CDR3: CASSLDGGKLSTDTQYF. CDR3 nucleotides: TGTGCCAGCAGCTTAGATGGCGGTAAACTTAGCACAGATACGCAGTATTTT.

This clonotype was detected ten times or more. V and J are TRBV10-3 and TRBJ2-7; D might be TRBD1 (6 bases). CDR1 ENHRY and CDR2 SYGVKD come from the germline V gene. The CDR3 runs to 14 residues. V was pared by 3 bases and J by 7 bases, with 16 bases between. The CDR3 spells CAISDVPGALEQYF. CDR3 coding DNA: TGTGCCATCAGTGATGTTCCAGGGGCCTTGGAGCAGTACTTC.

This clonotype came up a few times. The J gene is TRBJ1-2, the V gene TRBV6-1; the D gene is possibly TRBD1 (6 bases). The CDR3 is 14 amino acids. Germline-derived CDR1 and CDR2 are MNHNS and SASEGT. V gave up 6 bases and J gave up 0 bases, with 11 bases separating them. In nucleotides, the CDR3 is TGTGCCAGCAGACCGGGACACTCTAACTATGGCTACACCTTC. Translation: CASRPGHSNYGYTF.

Many counts were recorded for this clonotype. The chain joins TRBV7-8 to TRBJ2-1; D is undetermined. V was trimmed by 0 bases and J by 1 base, leaving 10 bases between them. Germline CDR1 reads SGHVS; CDR2 reads FQNEAQ. This CDR3 comprises 16 residues. CDR3: CASSLAQGPSYNEQFF. The CDR3 nucleotides are TGTGCCAGCAGCTTAGCACAAGGGCCTTCCTACAATGAGCAGTTCTTC.

This clonotype was seen many times. The chain is built from TRBV10-3 and TRBJ2-5, with D perhaps TRBD1 or TRBD2 (7 bases each). Germline V gene lookup returns CDR1 ENHRY and CDR2 SYGVKD. This CDR3 spans 13 amino acids. The V end was cut by 6 bases, the J end by 4 bases, with 12 bases between. The CDR3 reads CAISDREGETQYF. The CDR3, as DNA: TGTGCCATCAGCGACAGGGAGGGAGAGACCCAGTACTTC.

This sequence joins TRBV12-3 or TRBV12-4 and TRBJ2-7, with TRBD1 as a possible D gene (5 bases). V lost 5 bases, J lost 4 bases, and 15 bases lay in between. This CDR3 has 14 amino acids. CDR3 coding DNA: TGTGCCAGCAGTCCCACTTACAGGCCTTACGAGCAGTACTTC. Its translation: CASSPTYRPYEQYF.

CDR3 loop: CASSQSSRETQYF. CDR3 in DNA: TGTGCCAGCAGTCAGAGTAGCCGCGAGACCCAGTACTTC. This chain joins TRBV12-3 or TRBV12-4 and TRBJ2-5; no reliable D call. The CDR3 extends over 13 amino acids. Trimming took 5 bases from V and 5 from J, leaving 12 bases between them.